Presented here are 8 T cell receptor beta chains from one specimen sequenced in a study of shared clonotypes between healthy human individuals. Only in-frame clones appear in the TCRdb table, and some are missing; sequencing was by immunoSEQ multiplex PCR. In the table there are 600,000 to 700,000 clones, around 73% of which are singletons. Sequencing was carried out using memory CD4+ T cells sorted from blood. The subset was: CD45RA-negative fraction. The source is a woman aged 30 to 39 in good health.

The chain links TRBV29-1 to TRBJ2-3; D possibly corresponds to TRBD1 (5 bases). Per the germline V gene, CDR1 is SQVTM and CDR2 is ANQGSEA. The CDR3 covers 13 residues. V lost 3 bases to trimming and J lost 6 bases, with 13 bases between them. The CDR3 DNA reads TGCAGCGTTGAGCCAGAGGCAGGGGATACGCAGTATTTT. Its translation is CSVEPEAGDTQYF.

This clone was observed a few times. The V call is TRBV4-1, the J call TRBJ1-2, with D possibly TRBD1 on 6 matching bases. Germline CDR1 MGHRA, CDR2 YSYEKL. CDR3 length: 14 amino acids. V shed 1 base and J shed 1 base, with 7 bases lying between them. The CDR3 loop reads CASSQAGVNYGYTF. CDR3 in DNA: TGCGCCAGCAGCCAAGCAGGGGTTAACTATGGCTACACCTTC.

This clone was counted between two and nine times. The gene calls are TRBV2 and TRBJ2-6; D remains ambiguous. The CDR3 spans 15 residues. Trimming shortened V by 2 bases and J by 0 bases, and 5 bases separated the two germline ends. The germline V gene has CDR1 SNHLY and CDR2 FYNNEI. The CDR3 protein is CASSELSSGANVLTF. The CDR3 nucleotides are TGTGCCAGCAGTGAATTAAGCTCTGGGGCCAACGTCCTGACTTTC.

This chain uses TRBV15 with TRBJ2-5; D is uncertain. CDR1 LNHNV and CDR2 YYDKDF come from the germline V gene (reference sequence). Trimming removed 1 base from V and 3 bases from J, with 9 bases in between. This CDR3 is built from 14 residues. This CDR3 reads CATSRAGWKETQYF. The CDR3 bases are TGTGCCACCAGCAGAGCAGGATGGAAAGAGACCCAGTACTTC. Variable domain in full (rest from reference TRBV15 and TRBJ2-5): DAMVIQNPRYQVTQFGKPVTLSCSQTLNHNVMYWYQQKSSQAPKLLFHYYDKDFNNEADTPDNFQSRRPNTSFCFLDIRSPGLGDTAMYLCATSRAGWKETQYFGPGTRLLVL.

The gene calls are TRBV5-5 and TRBJ2-1, with D possibly being TRBD1 (5 bases). From germline, CDR1 is SGHKS and CDR2 YYEKEE (reference sequence). Trimming took 3 bases from V and 4 from J, leaving 14 bases between them. The CDR3 runs to 15 residues. CDR3 coding DNA: TGTGCCAGCAGCTCGACAGCGACCTCTTACAATGAGCAGTTCTTC. It specifies CASSSTATSYNEQFF.

There are a few counts of this clone. The chain carries TRBV30 and TRBJ2-1; D is perhaps TRBD2 (6 bases). CDR1 GTSNPN and CDR2 SVGIG come from the germline V gene (reference sequence). V lost 4 bases to trimming and J lost 2 bases, with 12 bases between them. This CDR3 contains 14 residues. CDR3 protein: CAWIGRGPYNEQFF. CDR3 bases: TGTGCCTGGATAGGGCGGGGACCCTACAATGAGCAGTTCTTC.

The CDR3: CASSLANRSSTPRREDTQYF. DNA for the CDR3: TGCGCCAGCAGCTTGGCCAATCGGTCGTCTACCCCCCGTAGGGAAGATACGCAGTATTTT. J is TRBJ2-3 and V is TRBV5-1; unclear D gene. This CDR3 is built from 20 residues. Trimming removed 0 bases at V and 5 bases at J, with 28 bases between. Germline lookup yields CDR1 SGHRS and CDR2 YFSETQ.

V is TRBV30 and J is TRBJ1-4; D call uncertain. Germline V gives CDR1 GTSNPN, CDR2 SVGIG (reference sequence). The CDR3 length is 12 residues. With 2 bases removed from V and 4 bases from J, the gap between germline ends came to 5 bases. DNA for the CDR3: TGTGCCTGGAGTCATCTTAATGAAAAACTGTTTTTT. It specifies CAWSHLNEKLFF.